The following is a T cell receptor beta chain sequence with its context. Its antigen is currently not known. Sequencing ends 3 residues short of the CDR3 end; the germline J gene provides the rest. At the junction V is shortened by 1 base and J by 2 bases; bases outside the gene matches: 5. The CDR3 covers 16 residues, taking in both the cysteine and the phenylalanine. The DNA covers only part of the CDR3, 39 bases in frame from base 1. CDR1 LGHNT and CDR2 FRNRAP were looked up in the germline V gene. This entry is derived from a study of T cells in women clearing cervical HPV infection (dated by TCRdb to about 2018). Notes on the research overall: Cases were about 25 women with histologically confirmed HPV16-related CIN3 or worse, including a couple of invasive cancers. Five blinded duplicates per group were added as quality controls, so that approximately 60 samples were obtained: about 50 participants and some 10 replicates. For cases, the median interval between lesion detection and blood sampling was around 150 days, with an interquartile range of 90 to 200 days. Cases and controls were matched on age within five years and on year of sample collection. The roughly 25 controls were women who cleared a single incident HPV16 infection within 12 months without developing precancer or cancer. In the parent cohort, some 10,000 women aged 18 or older were enrolled in Guanacaste, Costa Rica, during about 1993 to 1994 and then followed for 7 to 8 years. HLA typing was available for only a few women, so HLA type could not be excluded as a confounder. This exploratory proof-of-principle case-control study, nested within the Guanacaste HPV Natural History Study in Costa Rica, compared TCR repertoires among women with different cervical HPV16 outcomes. Median age was roughly 33 years in cases versus around 40 in controls, and baseline characteristics did not differ significantly. Blood from cases was collected at the visit where the lesion was first found, while blood from controls was collected once the infection could no longer be detected. The investigation overall reported the following: T-cell numbers per sample were unknown, so richness differences could reflect varying T-cell content rather than repertoire biology. TRBV6-7 relative abundance was lower in cases than in controls (roughly 0.12% versus 0.15%; Bonferroni P = 0.0008). Random forest classifiers that combined richness and V gene abundances separated cases from controls with an estimated AUC of 0.83. The cross-sectional design could not show whether the associations came before the infection or were a result of it, and neither effector/memory subsets nor HPV-specific T cells were isolated. Significantly higher TCR repertoire richness was observed in CIN3+ cases than in controls across sequencing depths, whereas no difference in evenness was found.

Every participant had a single incident cervical HPV16 infection, and women with prevalent HPV16 infections were excluded. Cervical HPV DNA was detected with MY09/MY11 PCR, and genotyping was done with dot-blot hybridization. Roughly 15 mL of heparinized blood were centrifuged, and the buffy coat was aliquoted, frozen at -30°C, then stored at -80°C. Genomic DNA was extracted from buffy coat specimens using QIAGEN kits. Using the immunoSEQ assay, multiplex PCR amplified TCR beta CDR3 regions from an average of roughly 1,200 ng of genomic DNA per sample. Primer bias was corrected in the assay by using a complete synthetic TCR repertoire to establish an amplification baseline. The amplicons were sequenced using the Illumina platform. As for how the authors treated the data: Sequences were error-corrected by clustering with frequency ratios and a modified nearest-neighbor algorithm and were then analyzed in the immunoSEQ Analyzer with IMGT gene definitions. At each rarefaction depth, TCR richness and evenness were averaged over 20 rarefaction repeats, and samples with fewer sequences than the depth were excluded. Wilcoxon rank sum tests with FDR correction were used to compare relative abundances of V, D and J genes between the groups. Blinded duplicates gave an intraclass correlation of roughly 96% for TCR richness and an average of about 76% across roughly 69 gene segments. Imported from immuneACCESS, the table was reduced by TCRdb to in-frame sequences with V and J called. These copies leave out some clones; in studies compared against another copy, an unresolved V gene accounts for under half, and the cause of the remainder is not known. The V and J calls and clone size are taken from that table; D and trimming were inferred from the DNA. The table for this sample shows more than 20,000 clones. The ten largest clonotypes hold under 10% of the sample.

The receptor's source is a woman between 18 and 70 years old with a cervical HPV16 infection that either progressed to CIN3+ or cleared (not recorded which). The sequenced sample consisted of blood buffy coat. The chain is encoded by TRBV12-5 joined to TRBJ2-1; 7 bases in the middle match TRBD1. The CDR3 DNA, read in part, is TGTGCTAGTGGTTTGGAACAGGGGCTGACCTACAATGAG. This sequence encodes CASGLEQGLTYNE. In full, the CDR3 reads CASGLEQGLTYNEQFF.